This passage covers 28 T cell receptor beta chains from one sample sequenced in a study of T cells after somatic rescue of genetic block. Measured with immunoSEQ multiplex PCR; TCRdb has only the in-frame clones, and not every one. Among around 57,000 clones listed, 90% to 96% were seen once. Sequenced material: peripheral blood mononuclear cells (PBMCs). These receptors all stem from a child less than two years old.

The genes are TRBV10-2 and TRBJ2-7, with TRBD2 matching 9 bases. The CDR3 is 12 residues long. V was pared by 8 bases and J by 2 bases, with 1 base of the junction left unmatched. Germline-derived CDR1 and CDR2 are WSHSY and SAAADI. CDR3 sequence: CASASGAYEQYF. CDR3 nucleotide sequence: TGCGCCAGCGCTAGCGGGGCCTACGAGCAGTACTTC.

This chain connects TRBV11-2 to TRBJ2-7; D ambiguous. The germline gives CDR1 SGHAT, CDR2 FQNNGV. The CDR3 has 11 amino acids. Trimming removed 1 base at V and 5 bases at J, with 3 bases between. The CDR3 DNA sequence: TGTGCCAGCAGCTTAGGCGACGAGCAGTACTTC. Amino acids: CASSLGDEQYF.

The rearrangement links TRBV18 to TRBJ1-1, with unresolved D. This CDR3 is 13 amino acids long. The germline V gene has CDR1 KGHSH and CDR2 LQKENI. V was shortened by 6 bases and J by 0 bases, with 8 bases between the two germline ends. The CDR3 spells CASSNGMNTEAFF. The CDR3 DNA reads as TGTGCCAGCTCCAATGGGATGAACACTGAAGCTTTCTTT.

The V and J genes are TRBV30 and TRBJ1-4; D is unclear. Trimming took 0 bases from V and 0 from J, leaving 5 bases between them. The CDR3 covers 14 residues. Germline-derived CDR1 and CDR2 are GTSNPN and SVGIG (reference sequence). The CDR3 DNA follows: TGTGCCTGGAGTGTAAAAGCAACTAATGAAAAACTGTTTTTT. Amino acids: CAWSVKATNEKLFF.

V is TRBV19 and J is TRBJ1-5, with D maybe TRBD1 (5 bases). V lost 5 bases and J lost 9, with 17 bases in between. CDR3 size: 14 residues. Germline V gives CDR1 LNHDA, CDR2 SQIVND (reference sequence). The chain's CDR3 is CASSPQGLQGPQHF. The CDR3 DNA reads TGTGCCAGTAGTCCTCAGGGCCTCCAGGGGCCCCAGCATTTT.

The chain combines TRBV19 with TRBJ2-5; TRBD2 matches 7 bases. CDR1 and CDR2 from the germline V gene are LNHDA and SQIVND (reference sequence). The CDR3 is made up of 15 amino acids. V gave up 5 bases and J gave up 4 bases; unmatched junction bases: 10. The CDR3 nucleotides read TGTGCCAGTAGTCCCTATGGGGGGGTGACAGAGACCCAGTACTTC. This codes for CASSPYGGVTETQYF.

The chain couples TRBV11-2 to TRBJ1-4, with 9 bases that match TRBD1. In germline, CDR1 is SGHAT, CDR2 FQNNGV. The junction had 0 bases not matched to a gene; V was cut back by 6 bases and J by 10 bases. The CDR3 contains 11 residues. CDR3 residues: CASRQGAKLFF. The CDR3, as DNA: TGTGCCAGCAGACAGGGGGCAAAACTGTTTTTT.

The rearrangement links TRBV27 to TRBJ1-2; D gene ambiguous. Per germline, CDR1 MNHEY and CDR2 SMNVEV (reference sequence). V lost 5 bases and J 5 bases, leaving 15 bases between the germline ends. There are 14 residues in the CDR3. CDR3 in DNA: TGTGCCAGCAGTCCTCATGCCGCCACGTATGGCTACACCTTC. It specifies CASSPHAATYGYTF.

The chain couples TRBV5-1 to TRBJ1-1; D unclear. CDR3 length: 14 amino acids. V lost 6 bases, J lost 1 base, and 13 bases lay in between. The germline V gene encodes CDR1 SGHRS and CDR2 YFSETQ. Here the CDR3 DNA reads TGCGCCAGCACTTTAGACTTATCGAACACTGAAGCTTTCTTT. Encoded protein: CASTLDLSNTEAFF. The full variable domain, its missing parts supplied by reference TRBV5-1 and TRBJ1-1, is KAGVTQTPRYLIKTRGQQVTLSCSPISGHRSVSWYQQTPGQGLQFLFEYFSETQRNKGNFPGRFSGRQFSNSRSEMNVSTLELGDSALYLCASTLDLSNTEAFFGQGTRLTVV.

The V call is TRBV27, the J call TRBJ2-3; 7 bases agree with TRBD2. The germline V gene encodes CDR1 MNHEY and CDR2 SMNVEV (reference sequence). Germline trimming cut 2 bases from V and 2 bases from J; bases unmatched to any gene: 1. CDR3 length equals 14 residues. This CDR3 is CASSLAGATDTQYF. The CDR3 DNA reads as TGTGCCAGCAGTTTAGCGGGAGCCACAGATACGCAGTATTTT.

The genes are TRBV19 and TRBJ2-5; the D gene could be TRBD1 or TRBD2 (6 bases each). The CDR3 runs 13 residues. Trimming shortened V by 5 bases and J by 5 bases, and 12 bases separated the two germline ends. CDR1 and CDR2 from the germline V gene are LNHDA and SQIVND (reference sequence). CDR3 DNA sequence: TGTGCCAGTAGTGTTCGGGGGCCGGAGACCCAGTACTTC. It encodes CASSVRGPETQYF.

The CDR3 is CASSHNSGNTIYF. CDR3 nucleotide sequence: TGCGCCAGCAGCCACAACTCTGGAAACACCATATATTTT. The chain couples TRBV4-1 to TRBJ1-3; D uncertain. CDR1 is MGHRA and CDR2 is YSYEKL in the germline V gene. Trimming shortened V by 3 bases and J by 0 bases, and 3 bases separated the two germline ends. The CDR3 is 13 amino acids.

The CDR3 nucleotides are TGTGCCAGCAGCCGGGACAGGGGGCAAGAGACCCAGTACTTC. Encoded protein: CASSRDRGQETQYF. The rearrangement uses TRBV5-4 and TRBJ2-5, with TRBD1 matching over 11 bases. Germline CDR1 and CDR2: SGHNT and YYREEE (reference sequence). CDR3 length: 14 residues. J lost 2 bases, V lost 4 bases, and 1 base had no gene match. Full variable domain (missing parts from reference TRBV5-4 and TRBJ2-5): ETGVTQSPTHLIKTRGQQVTLRCSSQSGHNTVSWYQQALGQGPQFIFQYYREEENGRGNFPPRFSGLQFPNYSSELNVNALELDDSALYLCASSRDRGQETQYFGPGTRLLVL.

Written as DNA, the CDR3 is TGTGCCAGCAGCGTAGGGGTCTTAATCCCCTACAATGAGCAGTTCTTC. Its protein is CASSVGVLIPYNEQFF. The gene calls are TRBV9 and TRBJ2-1; no reliable D call. The length of the CDR3 is 16 residues. Germline V gene lookup returns CDR1 SGDLS and CDR2 YYNGEE. Deletions cut 0 bases from V and 2 bases from J, with 12 bases between.

The rearrangement joins TRBV9 to TRBJ2-5; 7 nucleotides match TRBD1. Germline values: CDR1 SGDLS, CDR2 YYNGEE. This CDR3 is built from 13 residues. V dropped 4 bases and J dropped 3; count of bases not matched to a gene: 3. The CDR3 loop reads CASSSGQEETQYF. In DNA form, the CDR3 reads TGTGCCAGCAGCAGTGGACAGGAAGAGACCCAGTACTTC.

This rearrangement joins TRBV5-1 to TRBJ1-1, with 7 bases that match TRBD1. The CDR3 sequence is 14 residues long. The germline V gene has CDR1 SGHRS and CDR2 YFSETQ. Unmatched junction bases numbered 7, after V lost 4 bases and J lost 4 bases. This CDR3 reads CASSPDRAGTEAFF. The CDR3 region has the DNA TGCGCCAGCAGCCCCGACAGGGCCGGCACTGAAGCTTTCTTT.

CDR3 protein: CASSTLQVNEKLFF. The CDR3 region has the DNA TGTGCCAGTAGTACCTTACAGGTTAATGAAAAACTGTTTTTT. The chain has TRBV19 and TRBJ1-4; D possibly corresponds to TRBD1 (5 bases). Between the trimmed V and J ends, which lost 4 bases and 4 bases, there was a span of 10 bases. Germline V gives CDR1 LNHDA, CDR2 SQIVND (reference sequence). CDR3 size: 14 residues.

The count of this clone is one. CDR3: CASTVGAGTGELFF. Here the CDR3 DNA reads TGTGCCAGCACCGTAGGGGCGGGCACCGGGGAGCTGTTTTTT. The chain links TRBV28 to TRBJ2-2, with D perhaps being TRBD1 or TRBD2 (5 bases each). V dropped 7 bases and J dropped 4 bases, with 13 bases sitting between them. The germline V gene has CDR1 MDHEN and CDR2 SYDVKM. The CDR3 is 14 amino acids.

This rearrangement joins TRBV6-1 to TRBJ2-7; D gene ambiguous. The CDR3 runs 13 residues. The V and J ends lost 2 bases and 2 bases respectively, with 7 bases between them. The V gene's germline CDR1 is MNHNS and CDR2 SASEGT. The CDR3 region has the DNA TGTGCCAGCAGTGAATCGATGGCCTACGAGCAGTACTTC. Translated, it gives CASSESMAYEQYF.

The V and J genes are TRBV30 and TRBJ1-3; D not certain. V was trimmed by 5 bases and J by 0 bases, leaving 20 bases between them. The CDR3 sequence is 17 residues long. From germline, CDR1 is GTSNPN and CDR2 SVGIG (reference sequence). CDR3 nucleotides: TGTGCCTGGCCTTTGTTCCCCCGGACCCGCTCTGGAAACACCATATATTTT. The encoded protein is CAWPLFPRTRSGNTIYF.

The V call is TRBV6-7, the J call TRBJ2-1, with a possible D match to TRBD2 (6 bases). TRBV6-7 has ORF status, its function being uncertain. V was shortened by 0 bases and J by 0 bases, with 9 bases between the two germline ends. CDR3 length: 16 residues. As DNA, the CDR3 is TGTGCCAGCAGTTACTCCGGGGGTCGCTCCTACAATGAGCAGTTCTTC. This gives the protein CASSYSGGRSYNEQFF.

The V call is TRBV27, the J call TRBJ2-1; 13 nucleotides match TRBD2. J lost 5 bases, V lost 2 bases, and 9 bases had no gene match. CDR1 is MNHEY and CDR2 is SMNVEV in the germline V gene (reference sequence). This CDR3 has 18 residues. Here the CDR3 reads CASSLDTPGLAGNNEQFF. The CDR3 DNA follows: TGTGCCAGCAGTTTAGATACCCCGGGACTAGCGGGAAACAATGAGCAGTTCTTC.

Here the CDR3 reads CACTQGVGNTIYF. CDR3 coding DNA: TGTGCCTGTACTCAGGGTGTGGGGAACACCATATATTTT. This sequence joins TRBV30 and TRBJ1-3; maybe TRBD1 (5 bases). Between the trimmed V and J ends, which lost 6 bases and 7 bases, there was a span of 16 bases. The germline gives CDR1 GTSNPN, CDR2 SVGIG (reference sequence). The CDR3 totals 13 residues.

The chain links TRBV5-5 to TRBJ2-7; D might be TRBD2 (5 bases). CDR1 and CDR2 from the germline V gene are SGHKS and YYEKEE (reference sequence). V dropped 4 bases and J dropped 1 base, with 18 bases sitting between them. The CDR3 runs to 16 residues. CDR3: CASSRVGQSGSYEQYF. The DNA for the CDR3 is TGTGCCAGCAGCCGAGTAGGCCAGTCGGGATCCTACGAGCAGTACTTC.

The rearrangement joins TRBV6-5 to TRBJ1-4; D possibly corresponds to TRBD1 (6 bases). Between the trimmed V and J ends, which lost 6 bases and 5 bases, there was a span of 16 bases. Germline V lookup: CDR1 MNHEY, CDR2 SVGAGI. The CDR3 totals 15 residues. CDR3 DNA sequence: TGTGCCAGCAGCCTAGGGGGTCCTCCCAATGAAAAACTGTTTTTT. Its protein is CASSLGGPPNEKLFF.

The V and J genes are TRBV19 and TRBJ1-2; 7 bases fit TRBD1. The CDR3 covers 12 residues. With V trimmed by 4 bases and J by 4 bases, 0 bases remained unmatched. In germline, CDR1 is LNHDA, CDR2 SQIVND (reference sequence). CDR3: CASSTGGYGYTF. The CDR3 DNA is TGTGCCAGTAGTACAGGGGGCTATGGCTACACCTTC.

V usage is TRBV7-2 and J usage is TRBJ2-5, with 14 bases that match TRBD2. Trimming at V came to 2 bases and at J to 1 base, leaving 6 bases not matched to a gene. The CDR3 runs to 18 residues. Germline CDR1 and CDR2: SGHTA and FQGNSA. This CDR3 reads CASSLRGTSGSAQETQYF. In DNA, the CDR3 is TGTGCCAGCAGCTTACGTGGGACTAGCGGGAGTGCCCAAGAGACCCAGTACTTC.

The chain carries TRBV19 and TRBJ2-5; a weak D match, TRBD1 (5 bases). V was shortened by 2 bases and J by 4 bases, with 5 bases between the two germline ends. The CDR3 spans 12 residues. Germline V gene lookup returns CDR1 LNHDA and CDR2 SQIVND (reference sequence). Written as DNA, the CDR3 is TGTGCCAGTAGTATACAGGGAGAGACCCAGTACTTC. Amino acids: CASSIQGETQYF.